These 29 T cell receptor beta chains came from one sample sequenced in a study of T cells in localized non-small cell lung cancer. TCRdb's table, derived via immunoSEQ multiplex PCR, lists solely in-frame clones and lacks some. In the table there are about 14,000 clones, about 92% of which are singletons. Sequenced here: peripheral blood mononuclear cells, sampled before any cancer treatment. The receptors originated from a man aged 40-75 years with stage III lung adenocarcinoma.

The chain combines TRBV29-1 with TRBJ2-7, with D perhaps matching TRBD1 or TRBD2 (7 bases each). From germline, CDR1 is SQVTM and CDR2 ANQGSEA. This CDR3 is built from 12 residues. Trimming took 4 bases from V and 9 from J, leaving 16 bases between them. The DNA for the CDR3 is TGCAGCGTTGTTTTGGGAGGGGGCGGGCAGTACTTC. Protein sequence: CSVVLGGGGQYF.

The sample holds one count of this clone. The CDR3, as DNA: TGTGCCAGCAGCCAGGGTGACGGGAGGGCCTCGGAGACCCAGTACTTC. It encodes CASSQGDGRASETQYF. The chain employs TRBV4-2 and TRBJ2-5, with TRBD2 identical over 8 bases. Per germline, CDR1 LGHNA and CDR2 YNFKEQ. J lost 5 bases, V lost 3 bases, and 11 bases had no gene match. The CDR3 runs to 16 residues.

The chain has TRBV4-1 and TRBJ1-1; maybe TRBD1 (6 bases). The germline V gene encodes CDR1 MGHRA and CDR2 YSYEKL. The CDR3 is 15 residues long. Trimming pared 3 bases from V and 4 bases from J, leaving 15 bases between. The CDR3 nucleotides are TGCGCCAGCAGCCAGGAGGGGGGGTCGGGCACTGAAGCTTTCTTT. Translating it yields CASSQEGGSGTEAFF.

In DNA, the CDR3 is TGTGCCAGCAGACAGGGTTGGGCCAACGTCCTGACTTTC. It translates to CASRQGWANVLTF. The genes are TRBV2 and TRBJ2-6, with D possibly matching TRBD1 (6 bases). Trimming left V 6 bases short and J 5 bases short, with 8 bases between. The germline CDR1 and CDR2 sequences are SNHLY and FYNNEI. The CDR3 spans 13 residues.

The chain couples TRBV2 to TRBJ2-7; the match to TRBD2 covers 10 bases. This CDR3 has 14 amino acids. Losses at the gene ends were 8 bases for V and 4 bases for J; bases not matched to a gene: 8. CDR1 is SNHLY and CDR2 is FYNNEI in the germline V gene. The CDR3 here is CASDPSGSSYEQYF. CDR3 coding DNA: TGTGCCAGCGACCCTAGCGGGAGCTCGTACGAGCAGTACTTC.

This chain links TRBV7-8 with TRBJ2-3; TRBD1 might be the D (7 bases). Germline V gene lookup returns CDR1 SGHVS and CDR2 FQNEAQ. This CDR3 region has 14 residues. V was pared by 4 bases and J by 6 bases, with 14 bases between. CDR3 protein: CASSSQGGVDTQYF. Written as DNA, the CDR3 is TGTGCCAGCAGCTCCCAGGGGGGAGTGGATACGCAGTATTTT.

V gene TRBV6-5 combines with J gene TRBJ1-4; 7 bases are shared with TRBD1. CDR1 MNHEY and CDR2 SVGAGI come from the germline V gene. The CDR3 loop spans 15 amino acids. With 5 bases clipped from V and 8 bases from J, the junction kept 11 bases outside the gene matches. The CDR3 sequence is CASSPDRKVNEKLFF. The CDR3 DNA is TGTGCCAGCAGTCCGGACAGGAAAGTAAACGAAAAACTGTTTTTT.

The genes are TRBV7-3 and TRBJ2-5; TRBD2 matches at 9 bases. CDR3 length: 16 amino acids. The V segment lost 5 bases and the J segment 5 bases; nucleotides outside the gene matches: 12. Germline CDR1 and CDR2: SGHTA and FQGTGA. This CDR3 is CASSPSLAGGQETQYF. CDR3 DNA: TGTGCCAGCAGCCCCTCACTGGCGGGAGGGCAGGAGACCCAGTACTTC.

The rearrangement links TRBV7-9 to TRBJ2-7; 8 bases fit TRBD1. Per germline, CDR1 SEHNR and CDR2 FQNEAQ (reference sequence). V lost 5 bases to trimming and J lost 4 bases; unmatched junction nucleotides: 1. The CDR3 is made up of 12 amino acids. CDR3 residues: CASSQGAYEQYF. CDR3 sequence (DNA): TGTGCCAGCAGCCAGGGGGCTTACGAGCAGTACTTC.

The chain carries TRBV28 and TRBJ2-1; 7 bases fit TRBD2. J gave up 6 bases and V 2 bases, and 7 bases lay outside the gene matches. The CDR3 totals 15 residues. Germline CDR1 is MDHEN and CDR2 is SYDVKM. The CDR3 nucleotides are TGTGCCAGCAGTTTAATCACTAGCGTCAGCAATGAGCAGTTCTTC. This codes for CASSLITSVSNEQFF.

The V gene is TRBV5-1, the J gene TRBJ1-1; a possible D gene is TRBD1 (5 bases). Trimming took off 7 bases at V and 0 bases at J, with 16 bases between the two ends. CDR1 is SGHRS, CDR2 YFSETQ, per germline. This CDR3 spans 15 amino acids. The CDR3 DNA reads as TGCGCCAGCCTACCTGGGGGGTCGATGAACACTGAAGCTTTCTTT. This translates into CASLPGGSMNTEAFF. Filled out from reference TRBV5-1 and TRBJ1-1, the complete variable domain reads KAGVTQTPRYLIKTRGQQVTLSCSPISGHRSVSWYQQTPGQGLQFLFEYFSETQRNKGNFPGRFSGRQFSNSRSEMNVSTLELGDSALYLCASLPGGSMNTEAFFGQGTRLTVV.

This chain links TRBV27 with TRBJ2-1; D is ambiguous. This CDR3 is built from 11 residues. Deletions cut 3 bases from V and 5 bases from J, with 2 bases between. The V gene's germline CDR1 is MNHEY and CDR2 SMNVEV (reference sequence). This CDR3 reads CASSFHNEQFF. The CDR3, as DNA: TGTGCCAGCAGTTTCCACAATGAGCAGTTCTTC.

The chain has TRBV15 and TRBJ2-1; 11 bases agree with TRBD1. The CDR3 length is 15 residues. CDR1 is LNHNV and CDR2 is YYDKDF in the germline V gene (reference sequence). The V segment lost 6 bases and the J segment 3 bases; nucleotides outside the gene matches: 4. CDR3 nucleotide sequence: TGTGCCACCAGACAAGGGACAGGGGGCTACAATGAGCAGTTCTTC. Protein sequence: CATRQGTGGYNEQFF.

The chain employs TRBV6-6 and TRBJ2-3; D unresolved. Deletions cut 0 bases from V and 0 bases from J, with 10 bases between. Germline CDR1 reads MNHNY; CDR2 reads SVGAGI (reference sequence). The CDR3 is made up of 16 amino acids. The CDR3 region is CASSYSKLTSTDTQYF. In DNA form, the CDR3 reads TGTGCCAGCAGTTACTCGAAGCTAACCAGCACAGATACGCAGTATTTT.

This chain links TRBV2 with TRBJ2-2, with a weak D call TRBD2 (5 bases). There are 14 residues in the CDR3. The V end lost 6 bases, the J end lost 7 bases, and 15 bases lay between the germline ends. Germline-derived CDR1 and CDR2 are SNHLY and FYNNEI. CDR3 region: CASRAGPSGGELFF. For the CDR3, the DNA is TGTGCCAGCAGAGCCGGGCCGAGCGGCGGGGAGCTGTTTTTT.

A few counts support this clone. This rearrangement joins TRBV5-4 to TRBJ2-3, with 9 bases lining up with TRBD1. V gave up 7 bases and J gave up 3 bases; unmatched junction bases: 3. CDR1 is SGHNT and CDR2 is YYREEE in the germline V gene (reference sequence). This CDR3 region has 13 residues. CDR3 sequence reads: CASGDRVTDTQYF. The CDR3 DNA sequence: TGTGCCAGCGGGGACAGGGTTACAGATACGCAGTATTTT.

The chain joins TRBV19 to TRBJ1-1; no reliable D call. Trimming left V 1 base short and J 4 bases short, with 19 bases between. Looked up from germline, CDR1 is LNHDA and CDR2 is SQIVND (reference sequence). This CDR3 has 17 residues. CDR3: CASSIGSGLRVGTEAFF. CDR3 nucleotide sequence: TGTGCCAGTAGTATAGGCTCAGGATTGAGGGTTGGCACTGAAGCTTTCTTT. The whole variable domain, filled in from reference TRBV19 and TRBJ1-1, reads DGGITQSPKYLFRKEGQNVTLSCEQNLNHDAMYWYRQDPGQGLRLIYYSQIVNDFQKGDIAEGYSVSREKKESFPLTVTSAQKNPTAFYLCASSIGSGLRVGTEAFFGQGTRLTVV.

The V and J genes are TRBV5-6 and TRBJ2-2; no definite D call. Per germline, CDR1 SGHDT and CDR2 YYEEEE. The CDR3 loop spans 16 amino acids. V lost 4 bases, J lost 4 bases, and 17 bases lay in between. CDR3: CASSNSPEWFTGELFF. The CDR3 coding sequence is TGTGCCAGCAGCAACAGCCCGGAGTGGTTCACCGGGGAGCTGTTTTTT.

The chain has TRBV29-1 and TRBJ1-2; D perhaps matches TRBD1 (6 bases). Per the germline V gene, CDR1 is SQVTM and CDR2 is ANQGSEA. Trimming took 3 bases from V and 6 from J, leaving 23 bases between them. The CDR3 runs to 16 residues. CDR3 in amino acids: CSVDGVGGRDADGYTF. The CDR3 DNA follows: TGCAGCGTTGACGGGGTGGGGGGGCGGGACGCTGATGGCTACACCTTC.

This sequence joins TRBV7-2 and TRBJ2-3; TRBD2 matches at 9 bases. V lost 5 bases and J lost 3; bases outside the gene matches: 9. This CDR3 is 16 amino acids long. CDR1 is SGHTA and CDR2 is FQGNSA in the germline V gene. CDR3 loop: CASSVQGTSRTDTQYF. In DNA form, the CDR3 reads TGTGCCAGCAGCGTCCAGGGGACTAGCAGAACAGATACGCAGTATTTT.

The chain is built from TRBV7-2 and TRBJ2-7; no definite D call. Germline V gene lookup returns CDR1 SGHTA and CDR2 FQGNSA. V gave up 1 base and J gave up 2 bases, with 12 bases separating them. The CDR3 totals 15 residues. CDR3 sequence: CASSLESGSTYEQYF. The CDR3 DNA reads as TGTGCCAGCAGCTTAGAGTCAGGAAGTACCTACGAGCAGTACTTC.

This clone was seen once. The CDR3 loop reads CASSEGRGSYNEQFF. The CDR3 DNA reads TGCGCCAGCAGTGAGGGCAGGGGCTCCTACAATGAGCAGTTCTTC. V usage is TRBV10-1 and J usage is TRBJ2-1, with D possibly being TRBD1 (6 bases). The germline V and J ends were trimmed by 2 bases and 0 bases, with 8 bases remaining between them. The CDR3 totals 15 residues. The germline gives CDR1 WNHNN, CDR2 SYGVQD (reference sequence).

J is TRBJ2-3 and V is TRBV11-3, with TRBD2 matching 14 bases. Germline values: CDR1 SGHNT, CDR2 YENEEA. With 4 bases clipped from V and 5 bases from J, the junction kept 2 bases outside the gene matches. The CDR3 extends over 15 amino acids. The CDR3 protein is CASSSGLAGVDTQYF. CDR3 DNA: TGTGCCAGCAGCTCGGGACTAGCGGGAGTAGATACGCAGTATTTT.

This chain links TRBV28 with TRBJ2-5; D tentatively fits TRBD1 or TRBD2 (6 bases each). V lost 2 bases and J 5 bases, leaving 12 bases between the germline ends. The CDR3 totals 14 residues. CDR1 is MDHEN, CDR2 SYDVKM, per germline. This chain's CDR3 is CASSLRGATETQYF. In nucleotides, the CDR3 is TGTGCCAGCAGTTTAAGGGGGGCCACGGAGACCCAGTACTTC.

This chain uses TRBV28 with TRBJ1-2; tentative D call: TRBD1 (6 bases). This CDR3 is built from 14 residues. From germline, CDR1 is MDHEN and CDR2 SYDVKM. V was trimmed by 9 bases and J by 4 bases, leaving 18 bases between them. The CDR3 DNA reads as TGTGCCAGTGTCCCAGGGACCAGGGGCTATGGCTACACCTTC. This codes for CASVPGTRGYGYTF.

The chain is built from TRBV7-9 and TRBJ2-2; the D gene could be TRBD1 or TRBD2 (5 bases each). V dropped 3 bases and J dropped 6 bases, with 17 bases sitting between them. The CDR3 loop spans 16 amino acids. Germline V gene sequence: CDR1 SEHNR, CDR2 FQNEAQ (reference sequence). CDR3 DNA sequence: TGTGCCAGCAGCTTTCCTCCGGGACGAGGACCCGGGGAGCTGTTTTTT. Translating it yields CASSFPPGRGPGELFF. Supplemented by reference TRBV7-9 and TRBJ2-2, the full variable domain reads DTGVSQNPRHKITKRGQNVTFRCDPISEHNRLYWYRQTLGQGPEFLTYFQNEAQLEKSRLLSDRFSAERPKGSFSTLEIQRTEQGDSAMYLCASSFPPGRGPGELFFGEGSRLTVL.

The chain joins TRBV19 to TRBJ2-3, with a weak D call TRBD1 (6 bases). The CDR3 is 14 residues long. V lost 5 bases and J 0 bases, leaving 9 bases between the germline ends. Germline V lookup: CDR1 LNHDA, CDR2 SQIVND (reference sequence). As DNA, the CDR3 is TGTGCCAGTAGTTCTGGACAGAGCACAGATACGCAGTATTTT. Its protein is CASSSGQSTDTQYF.

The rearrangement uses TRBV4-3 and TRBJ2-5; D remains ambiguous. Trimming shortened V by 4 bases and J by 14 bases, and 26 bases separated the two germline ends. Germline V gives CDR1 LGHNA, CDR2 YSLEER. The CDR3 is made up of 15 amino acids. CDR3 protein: CASSPSLVGATSLYF. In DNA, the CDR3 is TGCGCCAGCAGCCCGAGCCTGGTTGGTGCGACCAGTCTTTACTTC.

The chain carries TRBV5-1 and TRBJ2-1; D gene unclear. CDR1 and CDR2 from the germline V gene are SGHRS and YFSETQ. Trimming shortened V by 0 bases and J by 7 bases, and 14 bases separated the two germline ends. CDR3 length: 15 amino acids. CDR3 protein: CASSLDTISRNEQFF. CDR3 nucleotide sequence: TGCGCCAGCAGCTTGGACACAATCTCGAGGAATGAGCAGTTCTTC.